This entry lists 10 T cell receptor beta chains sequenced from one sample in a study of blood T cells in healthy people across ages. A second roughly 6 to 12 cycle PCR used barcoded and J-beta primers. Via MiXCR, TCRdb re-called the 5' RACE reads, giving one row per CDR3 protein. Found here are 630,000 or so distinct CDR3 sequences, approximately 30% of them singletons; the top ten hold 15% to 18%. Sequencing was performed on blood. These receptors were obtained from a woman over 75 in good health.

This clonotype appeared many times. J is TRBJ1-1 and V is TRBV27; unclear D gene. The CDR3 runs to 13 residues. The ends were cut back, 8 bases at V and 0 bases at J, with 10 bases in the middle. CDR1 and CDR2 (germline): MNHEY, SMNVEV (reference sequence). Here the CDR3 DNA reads TGTGCCAGCCGAACGACGGTGAACACTGAAGCTTTCTTT. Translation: CASRTTVNTEAFF.

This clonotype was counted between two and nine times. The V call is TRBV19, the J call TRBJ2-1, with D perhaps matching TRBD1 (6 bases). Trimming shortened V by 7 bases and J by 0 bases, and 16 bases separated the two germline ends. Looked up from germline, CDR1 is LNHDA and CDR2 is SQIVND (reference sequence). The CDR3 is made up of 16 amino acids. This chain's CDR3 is CASKDRQASSYNEQFF. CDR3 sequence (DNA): TGTGCCAGTAAGGACCGACAGGCCAGCTCCTACAATGAGCAGTTCTTC.

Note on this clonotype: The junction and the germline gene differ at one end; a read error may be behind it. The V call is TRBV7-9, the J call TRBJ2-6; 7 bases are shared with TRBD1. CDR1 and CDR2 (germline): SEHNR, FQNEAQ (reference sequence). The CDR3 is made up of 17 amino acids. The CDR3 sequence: CTSSLEGAVRGANVLTF. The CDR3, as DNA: TGTACCAGCAGCTTAGAGGGGGCCGTACGTGGGGCCAACGTCCTGACTTTC.

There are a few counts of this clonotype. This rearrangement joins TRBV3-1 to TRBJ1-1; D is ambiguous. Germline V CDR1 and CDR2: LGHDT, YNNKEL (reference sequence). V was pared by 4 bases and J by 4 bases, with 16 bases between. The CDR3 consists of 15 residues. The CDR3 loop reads CASSRLSGSGTEAFF. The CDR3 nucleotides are TGTGCCAGCAGCCGGTTGTCGGGGTCCGGCACTGAAGCTTTCTTT.

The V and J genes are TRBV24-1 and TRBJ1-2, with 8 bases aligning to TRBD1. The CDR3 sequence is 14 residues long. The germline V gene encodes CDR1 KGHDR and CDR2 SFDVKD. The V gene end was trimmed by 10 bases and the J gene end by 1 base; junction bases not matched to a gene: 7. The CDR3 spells CATAGTGLNYGYTF. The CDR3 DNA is TGTGCCACAGCCGGGACAGGACTTAACTATGGCTACACCTTC.

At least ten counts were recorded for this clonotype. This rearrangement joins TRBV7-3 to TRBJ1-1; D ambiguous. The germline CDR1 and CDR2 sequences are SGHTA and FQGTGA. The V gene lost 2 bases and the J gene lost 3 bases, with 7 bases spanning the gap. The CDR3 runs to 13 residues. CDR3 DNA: TGTGCCAGCAGCTTAGTGTCGGACACTGAAGCTTTCTTT. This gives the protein CASSLVSDTEAFF.

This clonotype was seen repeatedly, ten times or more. The CDR3 region is CASSPTGTPSSYEQYF. CDR3 nucleotide sequence: TGTGCCAGCTCACCGACCGGGACGCCCAGCTCCTACGAGCAGTACTTC. The J gene is TRBJ2-7, the V gene TRBV18; D possibly uses TRBD1 or TRBD2 (5 bases each). The CDR3 is 16 residues long. Germline CDR1 KGHSH, CDR2 LQKENI. V lost 3 bases and J 0 bases, leaving 15 bases between the germline ends.

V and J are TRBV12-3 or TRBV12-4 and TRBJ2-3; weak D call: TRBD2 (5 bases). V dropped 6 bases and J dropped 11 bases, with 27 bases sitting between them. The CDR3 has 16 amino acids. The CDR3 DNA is TGTGCCAGCAGCCTCCGGGCGGCCGTTAGCGCAGATGTGCAGTATTTT. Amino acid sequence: CASSLRAAVSADVQYF.

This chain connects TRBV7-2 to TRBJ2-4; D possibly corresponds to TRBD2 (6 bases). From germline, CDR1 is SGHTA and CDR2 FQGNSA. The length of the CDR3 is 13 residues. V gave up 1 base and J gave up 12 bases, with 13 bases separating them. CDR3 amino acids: CASSLEAGFRQYF. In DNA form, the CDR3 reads TGTGCCAGCAGCTTAGAAGCGGGTTTTCGTCAGTACTTC.

CDR3 region: CASSIRPPGQGAGELFF. Here the CDR3 DNA reads TGTGCCAGCAGCATTAGACCCCCGGGACAGGGGGCCGGGGAGCTGTTTTTT. The V and J genes are TRBV11-2 and TRBJ2-2, with 11 nucleotides matching TRBD1. Looked up from germline, CDR1 is SGHAT and CDR2 is FQNNGV. CDR3 size: 17 residues. V was clipped by 5 bases and J by 6 bases; unmatched bases: 11.